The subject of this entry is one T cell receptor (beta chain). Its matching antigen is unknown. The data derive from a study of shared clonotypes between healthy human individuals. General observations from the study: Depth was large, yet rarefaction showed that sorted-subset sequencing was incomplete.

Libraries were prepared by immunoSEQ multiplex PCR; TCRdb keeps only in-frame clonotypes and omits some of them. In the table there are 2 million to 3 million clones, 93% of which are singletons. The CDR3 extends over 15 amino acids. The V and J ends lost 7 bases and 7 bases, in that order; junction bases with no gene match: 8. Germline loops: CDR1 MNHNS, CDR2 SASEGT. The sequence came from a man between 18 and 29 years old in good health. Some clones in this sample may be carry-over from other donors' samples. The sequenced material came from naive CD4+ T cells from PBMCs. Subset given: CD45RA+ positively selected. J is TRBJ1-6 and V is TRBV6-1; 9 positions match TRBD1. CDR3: CASKQDRGMNSPLHF. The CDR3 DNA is TGTGCCAGCAAACAGGACAGGGGAATGAATTCACCCCTCCACTTT.